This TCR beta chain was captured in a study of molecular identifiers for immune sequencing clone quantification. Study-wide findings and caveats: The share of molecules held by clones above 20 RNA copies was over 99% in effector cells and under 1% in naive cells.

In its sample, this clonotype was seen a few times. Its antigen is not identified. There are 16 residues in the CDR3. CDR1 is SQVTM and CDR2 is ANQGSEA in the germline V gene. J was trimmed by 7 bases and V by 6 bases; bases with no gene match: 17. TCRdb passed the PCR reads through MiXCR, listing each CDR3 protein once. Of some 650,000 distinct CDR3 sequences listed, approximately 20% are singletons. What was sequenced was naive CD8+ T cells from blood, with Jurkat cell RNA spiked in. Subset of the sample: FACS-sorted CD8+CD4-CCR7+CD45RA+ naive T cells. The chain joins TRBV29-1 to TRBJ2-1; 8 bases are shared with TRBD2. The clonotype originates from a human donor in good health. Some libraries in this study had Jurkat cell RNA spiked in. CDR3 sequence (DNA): TGCAGCGTCATAAGGGGGGGCGGGGGGCCGATGAATGAGCAGTTCTTC. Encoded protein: CSVIRGGGGPMNEQFF.